A single sample is the source of the 14 T cell receptor beta chains below, sequenced in a study of T cell responses to AZD1222 COVID-19 vaccine. Sequencing was performed with immunoSEQ multiplex PCR; in TCRdb, only in-frame clones are kept and a portion is missing. The sample lists tens of thousands of clones, around 89% occurring once. The material sequenced was peripheral blood, taken 28 days after the second AZD1222 dose. These receptors were obtained from an adult who received the AZD1222 COVID-19 vaccine.

The chain has TRBV7-8 and TRBJ2-5, with D unclear. Germline CDR1 and CDR2: SGHVS and FQNEAQ. The CDR3 runs 17 residues. With 2 bases removed from V and 0 bases from J, the gap between germline ends came to 16 bases. Written as DNA, the CDR3 is TGTGCCAGCAGCTTAAGGGCCTCGGCAGCGTACCAAGAGACCCAGTACTTC. Encoded protein: CASSLRASAAYQETQYF. Filled out from reference TRBV7-8 and TRBJ2-5, the complete variable domain reads GAGVSQSPRYKVAKRGQDVALRCDPISGHVSLFWYQQALGQGPEFLTYFQNEAQLDKSGLPSDRFFAERPEGSVSTLKIQRTQQEDSAVYLCASSLRASAAYQETQYFGPGTRLLVL.

V and J are TRBV5-1 and TRBJ2-5; D not resolved. The CDR3 is made up of 15 amino acids. V lost 3 bases, J lost 0 bases, and 12 bases lay in between. Germline CDR1 SGHRS, CDR2 YFSETQ. CDR3 sequence: CASSSLPKYQETQYF. CDR3 bases: TGCGCCAGCAGCTCACTCCCCAAGTACCAAGAGACCCAGTACTTC.

This clone was seen only once. The genes are TRBV7-9 and TRBJ1-6; the D gene is possibly TRBD1 (5 bases). Deletions cut 8 bases from V and 5 bases from J, with 13 bases between. Germline V gene sequence: CDR1 SEHNR, CDR2 FQNEAQ (reference sequence). The CDR3 is made up of 14 amino acids. DNA for the CDR3: TGTGCCAGCGCCCAGGGCGAAAATAATTCACCCCTCCACTTT. Its translation is CASAQGENNSPLHF.

This chain uses TRBV19 with TRBJ2-1, with TRBD1 matching over 8 bases. The CDR3 runs to 15 residues. Germline values: CDR1 LNHDA, CDR2 SQIVND (reference sequence). Germline trimming cut 6 bases from V and 7 bases from J; bases unmatched to any gene: 11. This CDR3 reads CASRFRRTGKNEQFF. DNA for the CDR3: TGTGCCAGTAGATTCCGACGGACAGGGAAGAATGAGCAGTTCTTC.

This rearrangement joins TRBV27 to TRBJ2-3; weak D call: TRBD2 (6 bases). The germline V gene encodes CDR1 MNHEY and CDR2 SMNVEV (reference sequence). V lost 7 bases and J 3 bases, leaving 14 bases between the germline ends. This CDR3 has 14 residues. CDR3 bases: TGTGCCAGCACCCCGGGAGAGGCGACAGATACGCAGTATTTT. It yields the protein CASTPGEATDTQYF.

J is TRBJ2-1 and V is TRBV5-5, with TRBD2 matching 9 bases. CDR3 length: 16 residues. Losses at the gene ends were 4 bases for V and 7 bases for J; bases not matched to a gene: 12. Germline loops: CDR1 SGHKS, CDR2 YYEKEE (reference sequence). The DNA for the CDR3 is TGTGCCAGCAGCGTACTCATCCAGCGGGGGGTGAATGAGCAGTTCTTC. Protein: CASSVLIQRGVNEQFF.

V is TRBV5-1 and J is TRBJ2-1; the D call may be TRBD1 or TRBD2 (5 bases each). The CDR3 consists of 16 residues. Deletions cut 1 base from V and 4 bases from J, with 15 bases between. The germline V gene encodes CDR1 SGHRS and CDR2 YFSETQ. Here the CDR3 reads CASSLYSTGPYNEQFF. The DNA for the CDR3 is TGCGCCAGCAGCTTGTATTCGACGGGGCCGTACAATGAGCAGTTCTTC.

V and J are TRBV9 and TRBJ1-6; 8 bases align to TRBD1. CDR1 and CDR2 (germline): SGDLS, YYNGEE. The trim removed 4 bases at V and 9 bases at J, leaving 9 bases unmatched. The CDR3 loop spans 15 amino acids. In DNA form, the CDR3 reads TGTGCCAGCAGCCCGTTAGGACAGGGCGGTTCACCCCTCCACTTT. It codes for CASSPLGQGGSPLHF.

This chain joins TRBV2 and TRBJ2-3, with TRBD1 identical over 7 bases. Germline CDR1 is SNHLY and CDR2 is FYNNEI. The V and J ends lost 4 bases and 0 bases, in that order; junction bases with no gene match: 4. This CDR3 has 15 amino acids. CDR3 amino acids: CASSVQGSSTDTQYF. The CDR3, as DNA: TGTGCCAGCAGTGTACAGGGGTCGAGCACAGATACGCAGTATTTT.

This clone has a single count. The rearrangement links TRBV5-1 to TRBJ2-3; D is possibly TRBD2 (6 bases). There are 14 residues in the CDR3. V was pared by 4 bases and J by 2 bases, with 11 bases between. CDR1 and CDR2 from the germline V gene are SGHRS and YFSETQ. The CDR3 DNA sequence: TGCGCCAGCAGCCCGGGACTCAACACAGATACGCAGTATTTT. The encoded protein is CASSPGLNTDTQYF.

This chain connects TRBV11-2 to TRBJ2-3; 7 bases are a match to TRBD2. The germline V gene has CDR1 SGHAT and CDR2 FQNNGV. This CDR3 has 17 residues. Trimming removed 4 bases from V and 2 bases from J; junction bases left unmatched: 12. The CDR3 nucleotides read TGTGCCAGCAGCTCCCGGAGTAGCGGGCATAACACAGATACGCAGTATTTT. It specifies CASSSRSSGHNTDTQYF.

This chain joins TRBV5-4 and TRBJ2-3; possible D gene TRBD2, 6 bases. Trimming pared 1 base from V and 8 bases from J, leaving 14 bases between. The CDR3 is made up of 14 amino acids. Germline assignment: CDR1 SGHNT and CDR2 YYREEE (reference sequence). The CDR3 DNA is TGTGCCAGCAGCTTGCGTTCGATGGGGGGTACGCAGTATTTT. Translated, it gives CASSLRSMGGTQYF.

The chain uses TRBV4-2 and TRBJ1-4; D remains unclear. Germline V gene data show CDR1 as LGHNA and CDR2 as YNFKEQ. V gave up 5 bases and J gave up 5 bases, with 6 bases separating them. The CDR3 contains 12 residues. The CDR3 spells CASSNRNEKLFF. The CDR3 DNA reads TGTGCCAGCAGCAACAGAAATGAAAAACTGTTTTTT.

This clone was detected once. The likely explanation is a read error, given a far larger clone one base away. This chain connects TRBV7-9 to TRBJ1-5; 8 bases align to TRBD1. V lost 5 bases to trimming and J lost 2 bases; unmatched junction nucleotides: 2. The germline gives CDR1 SEHNR, CDR2 FQNEAQ (reference sequence). The CDR3 runs 14 residues. CDR3 bases: TGTGCCAGCAGCCCGGGACAGGGCAATCAGCCCCAGCATTTT. It translates to CASSPGQGNQPQHF.